This is a list of T cell receptor beta chains from one sample in a study of T cells in Graves' hyperthyroidism and ophthalmopathy. Via MiXCR, TCRdb re-called the multiplex PCR reads, giving one row per CDR3 protein. The sample gives roughly 400,000 distinct CDR3 sequences, 20% to 30% of which show up once; more than 60% is in the top ten. Material: blood. The receptors shown here come from a man aged 45-65 years with Graves' hyperthyroidism. Both conserved end residues are part of each CDR3. A D gene is named only where the DNA matches it firmly. Clone size is shown for a subset of rows, as once, few, many or a class of expanded clone.

clone size: few
D gene: TRBD1
V gene: TRBV27
J gene: TRBJ2-7
CDR3 protein: CASKARQGASYEQYF
CDR3 DNA: TGTGCCAGCAAAGCCCGACAGGGGGCTAGCTACGAGCAGTACTTC

clone size: .
D gene: TRBD2
V gene: TRBV28
J gene: TRBJ2-2
CDR3 protein: CASGAGREEMTGELFF
CDR3 DNA: TGTGCCAGCGGTGCCGGGCGGGAGGAAATGACCGGGGAGCTGTTTTTT

clone size: .
D gene: .
V gene: TRBV28
J gene: TRBJ1-2
CDR3 protein: CASSLSGLHYGYTF
CDR3 DNA: TGTGCCAGCAGTTTATCGGGCCTTCACTATGGCTACACCTTC

clone size: .
D gene: .
V gene: TRBV28
J gene: TRBJ2-7
CDR3 protein: CASSNRDVRYEQYF
CDR3 DNA: TGTGCCAGCAGCAACCGGGACGTCCGATACGAGCAGTACTTC

clone size: .
D gene: TRBD2
V gene: TRBV5-1
J gene: TRBJ2-7
CDR3 protein: CASSGPGRTSNEQYF
CDR3 DNA: TGCGCCAGCAGTGGACCCGGGAGGACCAGCAACGAGCAGTACTTC

clone size: .
D gene: .
V gene: TRBV6-1
J gene: TRBJ2-7
CDR3 protein: CASSETDYEQYF
CDR3 DNA: TGTGCCAGCAGTGAAACGGACTACGAGCAGTACTTC

clone size: .
D gene: .
V gene: TRBV12-3/TRBV12-4
J gene: TRBJ1-1
CDR3 protein: CASSFDPGDTEAFF
CDR3 DNA: TGTGCCAGCAGCTTCGATCCGGGGGACACTGAAGCTTTCTTT

clone size: few
D gene: TRBD2
V gene: TRBV14
J gene: TRBJ2-7
CDR3 protein: CASGTGTSGIGGNEQYF
CDR3 DNA: TGTGCCAGTGGGACCGGGACTAGCGGGATTGGGGGCAACGAGCAGTACTTC

clone size: many
D gene: .
V gene: TRBV27
J gene: TRBJ2-5
CDR3 protein: CASSLSIAQAQETQYF
CDR3 DNA: TGTGCCAGCAGTTTATCGATCGCACAGGCGCAAGAGACCCAGTACTTC

clone size: .
D gene: TRBD1
V gene: TRBV6-1
J gene: TRBJ1-3
CDR3 protein: CASREGAGNTIYF
CDR3 DNA: TGTGCCAGCAGGGAGGGGGCGGGAAACACCATATATTTT

clone size: .
D gene: TRBD2
V gene: TRBV7-9
J gene: TRBJ2-5
CDR3 protein: CASSLIQGVSGIETQYF
CDR3 DNA: TGTGCCAGCAGCTTAATCCAGGGTGTGAGCGGGATAGAGACCCAGTACTTC

clone size: few
D gene: TRBD1
V gene: TRBV29-1
J gene: TRBJ2-3
CDR3 protein: CSVRPPGGPTQYF
CDR3 DNA: TGCAGCGTACGCCCTCCAGGGGGCCCTACGCAGTATTTT

clone size: many
D gene: TRBD2
V gene: TRBV20-1
J gene: TRBJ2-1
CDR3 protein: CSAPKSGSSYNEQFF
CDR3 DNA: TGCAGTGCACCGAAAAGCGGGAGCTCCTACAATGAGCAGTTCTTC

clone size: few
D gene: .
V gene: TRBV7-2
J gene: TRBJ2-1
CDR3 protein: CASSPRGGGAEQFF
CDR3 DNA: TGTGCCAGCAGCCCAAGGGGGGGCGGGGCTGAGCAGTTCTTC

clone size: .
D gene: TRBD2
V gene: TRBV7-9
J gene: TRBJ2-2
CDR3 protein: CASSLSSGIGTGELFF
CDR3 DNA: TGTGCCAGCAGCTTGTCTAGCGGGATCGGCACCGGGGAGCTGTTTTTT

clone size: many
D gene: TRBD2
V gene: TRBV28
J gene: TRBJ2-3
CDR3 protein: CASSSWTSGGTDTQYF
CDR3 DNA: TGTGCCAGCAGTTCCTGGACTAGCGGTGGCACAGATACGCAGTATTTT

clone size: few
D gene: TRBD1
V gene: TRBV5-1
J gene: TRBJ1-1
CDR3 protein: CASSLEGQGLAEAFF
CDR3 DNA: TGCGCCAGCAGCTTGGAGGGACAGGGGTTAGCTGAAGCTTTCTTT

clone size: .
D gene: .
V gene: TRBV11-3
J gene: TRBJ2-2
CDR3 protein: CASSRASDTGELFF
CDR3 DNA: TGTGCCAGCAGCCGCGCGAGCGACACCGGGGAGCTGTTTTTT

clone size: .
D gene: TRBD2
V gene: TRBV3-1
J gene: TRBJ2-2
CDR3 protein: CASSQELAGNTGELFF
CDR3 DNA: TGTGCCAGCAGCCAAGAATTAGCGGGGAACACCGGGGAGCTGTTTTTT

clone size: .
D gene: TRBD1
V gene: TRBV30
J gene: TRBJ2-7
CDR3 protein: CAWSVAGGAYEQYF
CDR3 DNA: TGTGCCTGGAGTGTCGCAGGGGGCGCGTACGAGCAGTACTTC

clone size: .
D gene: .
V gene: TRBV20-1
J gene: TRBJ1-5
CDR3 protein: CSTRLEGRYSQPQHF
CDR3 DNA: TGCAGTACTAGATTAGAAGGGCGATACAGTCAGCCCCAGCATTTT

clone size: .
D gene: .
V gene: TRBV11-3
J gene: TRBJ2-3
CDR3 protein: CASRSPGTDTQYF
CDR3 DNA: TGTGCCAGCCGGTCCCCGGGCACAGATACGCAGTATTTT

clone size: .
D gene: .
V gene: TRBV6-1
J gene: TRBJ2-5
CDR3 protein: CASRLLETQYF
CDR3 DNA: TGTGCCAGCAGACTACTAGAGACCCAGTACTTC

clone size: many
D gene: .
V gene: TRBV6-5
J gene: TRBJ1-2
CDR3 protein: CASSYAQQGFGYTF
CDR3 DNA: TGTGCCAGCAGTTACGCCCAACAGGGATTCGGCTACACCTTC

clone size: .
D gene: .
V gene: TRBV2
J gene: TRBJ2-7
CDR3 protein: CASSDPQGTRAEQYF
CDR3 DNA: TGTGCCAGCAGCGACCCCCAGGGGACGCGCGCCGAGCAGTACTTC

clone size: few
D gene: .
V gene: TRBV6-1
J gene: TRBJ2-5
CDR3 protein: CASSRNTRETRYF
CDR3 DNA: TGTGCCAGCAGTAGAAACACCCGCGAGACCCGGTACTTC

clone size: few
D gene: .
V gene: TRBV12-5
J gene: TRBJ2-5
CDR3 protein: CASAPMDSFGETQYF
CDR3 DNA: TGTGCTAGTGCCCCCATGGACTCATTTGGGGAGACCCAGTACTTC

clone size: few
D gene: TRBD1
V gene: TRBV12-3/TRBV12-4
J gene: TRBJ1-1
CDR3 protein: CASSPVTRGEAFF
CDR3 DNA: TGTGCCAGCAGCCCAGTTACCAGGGGGGAAGCTTTCTTT

clone size: many
D gene: .
V gene: TRBV28
J gene: TRBJ2-5
CDR3 protein: CASSKRETQYF
CDR3 DNA: TGTGCCAGCAGCAAACGAGAGACCCAGTACTTC

clone size: .
D gene: .
V gene: TRBV5-1
J gene: TRBJ1-2
CDR3 protein: CASSETDYGYTF
CDR3 DNA: TGCGCCAGCTCGGAAACGGACTATGGCTACACCTTC

clone size: many
D gene: .
V gene: TRBV6-1
J gene: TRBJ1-1
CDR3 protein: CASSEATLNTEAFF
CDR3 DNA: TGTGCCAGCAGTGAAGCTACGCTGAACACTGAAGCTTTCTTT

clone size: few
D gene: .
V gene: TRBV6-4
J gene: TRBJ2-7
CDR3 protein: CASSPLGLEDEQYF
CDR3 DNA: TGTGCCAGCAGTCCTCTTGGCTTAGAAGACGAGCAGTACTTC

clone size: .
D gene: TRBD2
V gene: TRBV15
J gene: TRBJ2-3
CDR3 protein: CATSRVSAREGTDTQYF
CDR3 DNA: TGTGCCACCAGCAGAGTTTCTGCGCGGGAGGGCACAGATACGCAGTATTTT

clone size: many
D gene: .
V gene: TRBV27
J gene: TRBJ2-7
CDR3 protein: CASSPILTTDVPYEQYF
CDR3 DNA: TGTGCCAGCAGTCCCATATTAACGACAGACGTTCCCTACGAGCAGTACTTC

clone size: .
D gene: .
V gene: TRBV25-1
J gene: TRBJ2-5
CDR3 protein: CASSEWGQLGTQYF
CDR3 DNA: TGTGCCAGCAGTGAATGGGGTCAGTTGGGGACCCAGTACTTC

clone size: .
D gene: .
V gene: TRBV5-1
J gene: TRBJ2-3
CDR3 protein: CASSLVFGPPDTQYF
CDR3 DNA: TGCGCCAGCTCCCTAGTTTTCGGCCCGCCAGATACGCAGTATTTT

clone size: many
D gene: .
V gene: TRBV7-2
J gene: TRBJ2-7
CDR3 protein: CASSPRDGEWAQYF
CDR3 DNA: TGTGCCAGCAGCCCACGCGACGGAGAGTGGGCGCAGTACTTC

clone size: .
D gene: TRBD2
V gene: TRBV7-3
J gene: TRBJ2-7
CDR3 protein: CASSSRSGRGMYEQYF
CDR3 DNA: TGTGCCAGCAGCTCGCGTAGCGGGAGGGGGATGTACGAGCAGTACTTC

clone size: few
D gene: .
V gene: TRBV28
J gene: TRBJ2-3
CDR3 protein: CASSIQGGGTDTQYF
CDR3 DNA: TGTGCCAGCAGTATACAGGGTGGCGGGACAGATACGCAGTATTTT

clone size: once
D gene: TRBD2
V gene: TRBV11-3
J gene: TRBJ2-3
CDR3 protein: CASSVPGLADTDTQYF
CDR3 DNA: TGTGCCAGCAGCGTCCCGGGACTAGCTGACACAGATACGCAGTATTTT